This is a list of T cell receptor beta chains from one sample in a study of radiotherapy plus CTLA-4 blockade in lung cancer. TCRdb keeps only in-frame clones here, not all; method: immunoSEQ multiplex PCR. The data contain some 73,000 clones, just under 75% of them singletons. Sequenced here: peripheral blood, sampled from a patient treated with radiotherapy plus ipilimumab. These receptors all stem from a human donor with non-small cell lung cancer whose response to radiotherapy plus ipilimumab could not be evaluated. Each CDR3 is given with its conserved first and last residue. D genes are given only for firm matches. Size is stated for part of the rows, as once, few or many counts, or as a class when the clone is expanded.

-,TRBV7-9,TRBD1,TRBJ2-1,TGTGCCAGCAGCAGGCGACAGGGGATCCACAATGAGCAGTTCTTC,CASSRRQGIHNEQFF
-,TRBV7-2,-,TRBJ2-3,TGTGCCAGCAGCTTAGCGAGGGACTCCACAGATACGCAGTATTTT,CASSLARDSTDTQYF
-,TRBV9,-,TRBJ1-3,TGTGCCAGCAGCGTAGGAACTTCCCAGGCCGGAAACACCATATATTTT,CASSVGTSQAGNTIYF
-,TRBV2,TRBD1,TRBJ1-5,TGTGCCAGCACTGGGACAGGGGGATCGATGAGCAATCAGCCCCAGCATTTT,CASTGTGGSMSNQPQHF
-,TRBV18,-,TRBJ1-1,TGTGCCAGCTCAATTATAGACGCGGACACTGAAGCTTTCTTT,CASSIIDADTEAFF
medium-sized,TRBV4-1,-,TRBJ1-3,TGCGCCAGCAGCCAAGGGGAGGGGCATGGAAACACCATATATTTT,CASSQGEGHGNTIYF
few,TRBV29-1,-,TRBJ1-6,TGCAGCGTTGAGCCAGACGGGGGAAGCTCCTATAATTCACCCCTCCACTTT,CSVEPDGGSSYNSPLHF
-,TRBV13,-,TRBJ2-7,TGTGCCAGCAGCCCGGGACTGACCTACGAGCAGTACTTC,CASSPGLTYEQYF
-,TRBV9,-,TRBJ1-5,TGTGCCAGCAGCGCAGGGTACTTGCAGCCCCAGCATTTT,CASSAGYLQPQHF
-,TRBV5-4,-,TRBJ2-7,TGTGCCAGCAGCTTCGACAGCTACGAGCAGTACTTC,CASSFDSYEQYF
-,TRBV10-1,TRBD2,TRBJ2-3,TGCGCCAGCAGGAATAGCGGGGCTAGCACAGATACGCAGTATTTT,CASRNSGASTDTQYF
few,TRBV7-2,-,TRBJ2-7,TGTGCCAGCAGCCCCATCCTTGGGGCCCGCGAGCAGTACTTC,CASSPILGAREQYF
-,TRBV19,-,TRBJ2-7,TGTGCCAGTAGTTTGCAGGGCAACGAGCAGTACTTC,CASSLQGNEQYF
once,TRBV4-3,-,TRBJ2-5,TGCGCCAGCAGCCTGGGGATCCCACCGGGGGAGACCCAGTACTTC,CASSLGIPPGETQYF
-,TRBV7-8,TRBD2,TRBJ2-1,TGTGCCAGCAGCCCCCGACTAGCGGGGGGGCTGGAGCAGTTCTTC,CASSPRLAGGLEQFF
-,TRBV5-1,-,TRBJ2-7,TGCGCCAGCAGCTTGGTTAGGACAGAGGACGAGCAGTACTTC,CASSLVRTEDEQYF
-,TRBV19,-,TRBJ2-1,TGTGCCAGTAGTCCGCACAGGGATGAGCAGTTCTTC,CASSPHRDEQFF
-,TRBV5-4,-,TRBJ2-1,TGTGCCAGCATGGAGCGCGGGCTTTACAATGAGCAGTTCTTC,CASMERGLYNEQFF
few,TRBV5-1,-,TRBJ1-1,TGCGCCACCAGAGGGGGGAACACTGAAGCTTTCTTT,CATRGGNTEAFF
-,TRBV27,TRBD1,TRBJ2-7,TGTGCCACCGCCAGACAGGGGGCCTCCTACGAGCAGTACTTC,CATARQGASYEQYF
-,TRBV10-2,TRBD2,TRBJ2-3,TGCGCCAGCAGTGAGTCAAGCGGGGGGCGGGCTACGCAGTATTTT,CASSESSGGRATQYF
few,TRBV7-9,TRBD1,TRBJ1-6,TGTGCCAGCAGTATAGAGACAGGGGGCGCGGTGTCCCTCCACTTT,CASSIETGGAVSLHF
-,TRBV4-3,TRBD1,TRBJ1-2,TGCGCCAGCAGCCAGTCCGGGACAGGGGATTTGGGTACCTTC,CASSQSGTGDLGTF
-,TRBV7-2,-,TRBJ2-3,TGTGCCAGCAGCCGTGCGGGGAAGAGTTGGGCGCAGTATTTT,CASSRAGKSWAQYF
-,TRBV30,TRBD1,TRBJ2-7,TGTGCCTGGAACCCCCGGGACAGCTACTACGAGCAGTACTTC,CAWNPRDSYYEQYF
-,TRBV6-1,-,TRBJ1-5,TGTGCCAGCAGTGAAGAGGGGCATAGCAATCAGCCCCAGCATTTT,CASSEEGHSNQPQHF
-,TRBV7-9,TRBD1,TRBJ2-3,TGTGCCAGCAGGGGTATATATCGACCGGACAGGGGGATGGCAGATACGCAGTATTTT,CASRGIYRPDRGMADTQYF
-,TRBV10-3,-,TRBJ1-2,TGTGCCATCAGTGAGGTGACAGCGATCTATGGCTACACCTTC,CAISEVTAIYGYTF
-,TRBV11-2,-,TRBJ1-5,TGTGCCAGCAGCCCCAACCCCACAGGCCGTGAGCCCCAGCATTTT,CASSPNPTGREPQHF